Below, 18 T cell receptor beta chains from the same sample are listed, as sequenced in a study of blood T cell repertoires in COVID-19 (dated by TCRdb to the early 2020s). Library construction relied on the immunoSEQ multiplex PCR assay. This immuneACCESS table, as held by TCRdb, lists in-frame sequences with V and J called but not all clones. Of the missing ones, under half trace to an unresolved V gene in checked studies; the others have no known cause. The sample has about 210,000 clones on record, around 83% of them singletons. Roughly 5.1% of the sample is held by the ten biggest clonotypes. Sequencing was done on a sample of peripheral blood. The receptors derive from a woman aged 65 to 85 with COVID-19, enrolled during active disease.

The J gene is TRBJ2-7, the V gene TRBV5-6; D might be TRBD2 (5 bases). CDR1 and CDR2 from the germline V gene are SGHDT and YYEEEE. The CDR3 consists of 14 residues. Trimming removed 5 bases at V and 1 base at J, with 13 bases between. CDR3 bases: TGTGCCAGCAGGTTGAGGGAGAGTTCCTACGAGCAGTACTTC. It codes for CASRLRESSYEQYF.

The rearrangement joins TRBV28 to TRBJ2-2, with D possibly matching TRBD2 (5 bases). The germline V gene encodes CDR1 MDHEN and CDR2 SYDVKM. The V and J ends lost 0 bases and 2 bases respectively, with 10 bases between them. This CDR3 is 16 amino acids long. The CDR3 sequence is CASSLWGDPNTGELFF. CDR3 DNA: TGTGCCAGCAGTTTATGGGGAGACCCAAACACCGGGGAGCTGTTTTTT.

The chain couples TRBV27 to TRBJ1-4; D unclear. From germline, CDR1 is MNHEY and CDR2 SMNVEV (reference sequence). V lost 2 bases, J lost 5 bases, and 12 bases lay in between. The CDR3 extends over 15 amino acids. The CDR3 spells CASSLTSFRNEKLFF. Here the CDR3 DNA reads TGTGCCAGCAGTTTAACCTCCTTCCGGAATGAAAAACTGTTTTTT.

The chain joins TRBV7-8 to TRBJ1-5; 7 nucleotides line up with TRBD1. The CDR3 extends over 17 amino acids. With 5 bases clipped from V and 1 base from J, the junction kept 11 bases outside the gene matches. Per the germline V gene, CDR1 is SGHVS and CDR2 is FQNEAQ. In nucleotides, the CDR3 is TGTGCCAGCAGCCCAAGCAGCACAGGGGTGAGCAATCAGCCCCAGCATTTT. Amino acids: CASSPSSTGVSNQPQHF.

The chain combines TRBV19 with TRBJ1-5; D is undetermined. The germline gives CDR1 LNHDA, CDR2 SQIVND (reference sequence). V was shortened by 5 bases and J by 1 base, with 12 bases between the two germline ends. The CDR3 is 15 amino acids. The CDR3 DNA is TGTGCCAGTAGTTTTTACTTAGTAAGCAATCAGCCCCAGCATTTT. This encodes CASSFYLVSNQPQHF.

This clone was detected a few times. The chain uses TRBV7-2 and TRBJ1-2, with 8 nucleotides matching TRBD1. Per germline, CDR1 SGHTA and CDR2 FQGNSA. This CDR3 is built from 18 residues. The V and J ends lost 2 bases and 7 bases, in that order; junction bases with no gene match: 18. The chain's CDR3 is CASSLKLRDRLSIGGYTF. DNA of the CDR3: TGTGCCAGCAGCTTAAAACTTAGGGACAGGCTCTCTATCGGTGGCTACACCTTC.

A few counts support this clone. The chain joins TRBV27 to TRBJ2-7; TRBD2 agrees at 7 bases. The CDR3 contains 15 residues. Germline assignment: CDR1 MNHEY and CDR2 SMNVEV (reference sequence). Losses at the gene ends were 6 bases for V and 1 base for J; bases not matched to a gene: 9. This CDR3 is CASSLDQRGSYEQYF. The CDR3 DNA reads as TGTGCCAGCAGCCTAGACCAGCGGGGTTCCTACGAGCAGTACTTC.

The V and J genes are TRBV9 and TRBJ2-2, with TRBD2 as a possible D gene (5 bases). The CDR3 sequence is 14 residues long. Trimming left V 4 bases short and J 6 bases short, with 13 bases between. Germline lookup yields CDR1 SGDLS and CDR2 YYNGEE. In nucleotides, the CDR3 is TGTGCCAGCAGCCAACCCGGGGTACCCGGGGAGCTGTTTTTT. It codes for CASSQPGVPGELFF.

This clone was observed a few times. The gene calls are TRBV7-2 and TRBJ1-6, with 7 bases lining up with TRBD1. Germline loops: CDR1 SGHTA, CDR2 FQGNSA. CDR3 length: 15 amino acids. V gave up 1 base and J gave up 6 bases; unmatched junction bases: 3. This chain's CDR3 is CASSLDGQVNSPLHF. The CDR3, as DNA: TGTGCCAGCAGCTTAGATGGACAGGTTAATTCACCCCTCCACTTT.

V is TRBV9 and J is TRBJ2-5; 7 bases agree with TRBD2. The V and J ends lost 1 base and 1 base, in that order; junction bases with no gene match: 7. Per the germline V gene, CDR1 is SGDLS and CDR2 is YYNGEE. CDR3 length: 16 amino acids. This CDR3 is CASSVSSGMGQETQYF. CDR3 DNA sequence: TGTGCCAGCAGCGTATCCAGCGGGATGGGCCAAGAGACCCAGTACTTC.

This clone was recorded once. The chain has TRBV6-5 and TRBJ2-2; D is perhaps TRBD1 (5 bases). The CDR3 runs 14 residues. Trimming took off 9 bases at V and 5 bases at J, with 16 bases between the two ends. Looked up from germline, CDR1 is MNHEY and CDR2 is SVGAGI. CDR3 residues: CASNRQADTGELFF. In DNA, the CDR3 is TGTGCCAGTAACAGGCAGGCAGATACCGGGGAGCTGTTTTTT.

The CDR3 loop is CASSRSTGELFF. The CDR3 region has the DNA TGTGCCAGCAGCCGCTCTACCGGGGAGCTGTTTTTT. The chain couples TRBV7-8 to TRBJ2-2; D not certain. CDR1 is SGHVS, CDR2 FQNEAQ, per germline. V shed 5 bases and J shed 5 bases, with 6 bases lying between them. This CDR3 is 12 amino acids long.

This clone appeared a few times. The J gene is TRBJ1-5, the V gene TRBV6-2 or TRBV6-3; 7 positions agree with TRBD1. Trimming cost V 6 bases and J 0 bases; bases outside gene matches: 5. The CDR3 is 15 residues long. CDR1 and CDR2 (germline): MNHEY, SVGEGT. The CDR3 loop is CASSLRGNSNQPQHF. CDR3 bases: TGTGCCAGCAGCCTCAGGGGGAATAGCAATCAGCCCCAGCATTTT.

This chain connects TRBV3-1 (or the pseudogene TRBV3-2) to TRBJ1-2; 9 bases are a match to TRBD1. The germline V gene has CDR1 LGHDT and CDR2 YNNKEL (reference sequence). This CDR3 has 15 amino acids. The junction had 8 bases not matched to a gene; V was cut back by 0 bases and J by 9 bases. The DNA for the CDR3 is TGTGCCAGCAGCCAAGAGGGACAGGGACCTGCTAGCTACACCTTC. Translating gives CASSQEGQGPASYTF.

This rearrangement joins TRBV19 to TRBJ1-6; D uncertain. Germline values: CDR1 LNHDA, CDR2 SQIVND (reference sequence). V lost 5 bases and J 14 bases, leaving 10 bases between the germline ends. The CDR3 covers 11 residues. The CDR3 reads CASSSVSTLHF. The CDR3 region has the DNA TGTGCCAGTAGTTCGGTGTCCACCCTCCACTTT.

This chain joins TRBV6-2 or TRBV6-3 and TRBJ2-1, with D perhaps TRBD1 (6 bases). The V end lost 4 bases, the J end lost 0 bases, and 16 bases lay between the germline ends. The CDR3 has 17 residues. Germline-derived CDR1 and CDR2 are MNHEY and SVGEGT. CDR3 loop: CASSLYLQGLSYNEQFF. In nucleotides, the CDR3 is TGTGCCAGCAGTTTATACTTACAGGGCCTCTCCTACAATGAGCAGTTCTTC.

V gene TRBV10-3 combines with J gene TRBJ1-3, with 10 bases lining up with TRBD1. Germline V lookup: CDR1 ENHRY, CDR2 SYGVKD. The CDR3 spans 17 residues. V shed 6 bases, J shed 0 bases, and the junction held 8 bases outside the gene matches. The CDR3 sequence: CAIRPGQGLGSGNTIYF. CDR3 bases: TGTGCCATCAGGCCGGGACAGGGGCTGGGCTCTGGAAACACCATATATTTT.

The gene calls are TRBV5-1 and TRBJ2-4; 8 nucleotides align to TRBD1. Germline V gene sequence: CDR1 SGHRS, CDR2 YFSETQ. The CDR3 length is 14 residues. The V segment lost 3 bases and the J segment 7 bases; nucleotides outside the gene matches: 6. The CDR3 nucleotides are TGCGCCAGCAGCTACTCGACAGGGGAGAACATTCAGTACTTC. Translation gives CASSYSTGENIQYF.